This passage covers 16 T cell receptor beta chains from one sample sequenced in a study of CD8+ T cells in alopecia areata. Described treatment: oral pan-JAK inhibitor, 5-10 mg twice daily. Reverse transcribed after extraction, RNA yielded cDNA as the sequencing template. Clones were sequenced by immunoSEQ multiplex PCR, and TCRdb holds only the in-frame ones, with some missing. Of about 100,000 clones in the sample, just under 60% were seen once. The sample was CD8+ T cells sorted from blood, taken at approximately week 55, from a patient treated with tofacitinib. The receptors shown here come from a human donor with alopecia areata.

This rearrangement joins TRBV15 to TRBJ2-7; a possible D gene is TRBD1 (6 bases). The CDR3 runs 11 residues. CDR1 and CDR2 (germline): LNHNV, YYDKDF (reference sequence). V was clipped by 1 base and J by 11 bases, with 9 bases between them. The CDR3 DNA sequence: TGTGCCACCAGCAGAGCAGACAGGAAGTACTTC. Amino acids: CATSRADRKYF. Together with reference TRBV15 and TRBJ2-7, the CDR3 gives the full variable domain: DAMVIQNPRYQVTQFGKPVTLSCSQTLNHNVMYWYQQKSSQAPKLLFHYYDKDFNNEADTPDNFQSRRPNTSFCFLDIRSPGLGDTAMYLCATSRADRKYFGPGTRLTVT.

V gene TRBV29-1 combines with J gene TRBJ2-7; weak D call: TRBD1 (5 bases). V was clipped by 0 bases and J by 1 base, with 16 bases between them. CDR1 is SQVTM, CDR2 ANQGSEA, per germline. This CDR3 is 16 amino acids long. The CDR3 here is CSVEDRQGLTSYEQYF. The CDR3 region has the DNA TGCAGCGTTGAAGACCGGCAGGGTTTAACGTCCTACGAGCAGTACTTC.

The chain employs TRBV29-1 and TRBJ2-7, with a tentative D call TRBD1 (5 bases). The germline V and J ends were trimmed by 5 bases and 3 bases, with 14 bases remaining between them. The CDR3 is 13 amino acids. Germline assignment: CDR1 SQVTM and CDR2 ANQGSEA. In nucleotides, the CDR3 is TGCAGCGTTAGTCCAGGGAAAAACTACGAGCAGTACTTC. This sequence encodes CSVSPGKNYEQYF.

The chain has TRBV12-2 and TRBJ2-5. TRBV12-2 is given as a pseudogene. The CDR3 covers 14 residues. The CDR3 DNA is TGTGCAAGTCGCCACACGGGCCTCCCAGAGACCCAGTACTTC. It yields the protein CASRHTGLPETQYF.

The CDR3: CASSSWDGQGGYTF. The CDR3 nucleotides are TGTGCCAGCAGCTCGTGGGACGGACAGGGTGGCTACACCTTC. V usage is TRBV7-9 and J usage is TRBJ1-2, with 8 positions matching TRBD1. CDR1 SEHNR and CDR2 FQNEAQ come from the germline V gene (reference sequence). V shed 4 bases, J shed 7 bases, and the junction held 8 bases outside the gene matches. The CDR3 spans 14 residues.

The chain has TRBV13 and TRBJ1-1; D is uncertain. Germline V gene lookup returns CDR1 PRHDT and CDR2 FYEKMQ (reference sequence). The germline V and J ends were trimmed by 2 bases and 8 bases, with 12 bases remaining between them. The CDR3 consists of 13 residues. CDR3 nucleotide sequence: TGTGCCAGCAGCTTAAACATGGAATGGGAAGCTTTCTTT. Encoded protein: CASSLNMEWEAFF.

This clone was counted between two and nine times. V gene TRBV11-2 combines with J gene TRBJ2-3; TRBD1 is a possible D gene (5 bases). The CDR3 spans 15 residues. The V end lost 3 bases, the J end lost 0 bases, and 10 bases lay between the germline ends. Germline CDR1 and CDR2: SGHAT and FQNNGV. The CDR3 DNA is TGTGCCAGCAGCTTCATCAGGGCTAGCACAGATACGCAGTATTTT. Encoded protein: CASSFIRASTDTQYF. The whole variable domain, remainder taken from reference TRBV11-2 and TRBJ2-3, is EAGVAQSPRYKIIEKRQSVAFWCNPISGHATLYWYQQILGQGPKLLIQFQNNGVVDDSQLPKDRFSAERLKGVDSTLKIQPAKLEDSAVYLCASSFIRASTDTQYFGPGTRLTVL.

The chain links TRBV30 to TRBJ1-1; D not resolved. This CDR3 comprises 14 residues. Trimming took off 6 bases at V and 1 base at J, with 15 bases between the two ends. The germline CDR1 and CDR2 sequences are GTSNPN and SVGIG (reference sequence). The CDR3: CACRGIAGNTEAFF. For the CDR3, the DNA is TGTGCCTGTCGGGGAATCGCGGGGAACACTGAAGCTTTCTTT. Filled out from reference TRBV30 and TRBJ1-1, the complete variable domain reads SQTIHQWPATLVQPVGSPLSLECTVEGTSNPNLYWYRQAAGRGLQLLFYSVGIGQISSEVPQNLSASRPQDRQFILSSKKLLLSDSGFYLCACRGIAGNTEAFFGQGTRLTVV.

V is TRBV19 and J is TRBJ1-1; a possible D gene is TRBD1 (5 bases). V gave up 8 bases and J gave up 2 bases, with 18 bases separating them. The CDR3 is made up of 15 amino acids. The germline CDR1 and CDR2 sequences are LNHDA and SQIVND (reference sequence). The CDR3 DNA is TGTGCCAGTGCCCTGGTAGGGGCCTTAAACACTGAAGCTTTCTTT. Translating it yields CASALVGALNTEAFF.

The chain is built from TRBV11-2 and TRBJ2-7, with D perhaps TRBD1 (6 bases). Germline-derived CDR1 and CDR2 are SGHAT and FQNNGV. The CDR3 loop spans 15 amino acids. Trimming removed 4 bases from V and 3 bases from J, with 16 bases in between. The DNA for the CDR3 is TGTGCCAGCAGCTCGTACAGGGCGTTTAACTACGAGCAGTACTTC. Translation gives CASSSYRAFNYEQYF.

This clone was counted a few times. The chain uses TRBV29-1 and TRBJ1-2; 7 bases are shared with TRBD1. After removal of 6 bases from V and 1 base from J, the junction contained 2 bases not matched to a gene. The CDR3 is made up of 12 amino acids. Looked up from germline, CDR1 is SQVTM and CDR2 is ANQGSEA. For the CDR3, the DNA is TGCAGCGTAGGGGACAGTAACTATGGCTACACCTTC. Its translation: CSVGDSNYGYTF.

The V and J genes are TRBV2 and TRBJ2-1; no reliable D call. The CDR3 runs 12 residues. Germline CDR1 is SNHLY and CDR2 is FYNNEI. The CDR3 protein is CAELASPNEQFF. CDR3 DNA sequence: TGTGCAGAGTTGGCTAGTCCCAATGAGCAGTTCTTC.

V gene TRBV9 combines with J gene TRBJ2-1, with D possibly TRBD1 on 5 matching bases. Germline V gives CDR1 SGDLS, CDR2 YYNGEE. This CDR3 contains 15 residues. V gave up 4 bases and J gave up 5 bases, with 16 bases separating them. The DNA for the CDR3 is TGTGCCAGCAGCCCTTGGACAAGACCGAACAATGAGCAGTTCTTC. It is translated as CASSPWTRPNNEQFF.

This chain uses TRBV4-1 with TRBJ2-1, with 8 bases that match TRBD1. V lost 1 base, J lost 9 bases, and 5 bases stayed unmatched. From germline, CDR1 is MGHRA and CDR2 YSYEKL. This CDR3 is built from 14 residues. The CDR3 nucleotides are TGCGCCAGCAGCCAAGGCCAGGGGGCCCGTGAGCAGTTCTTC. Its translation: CASSQGQGAREQFF.

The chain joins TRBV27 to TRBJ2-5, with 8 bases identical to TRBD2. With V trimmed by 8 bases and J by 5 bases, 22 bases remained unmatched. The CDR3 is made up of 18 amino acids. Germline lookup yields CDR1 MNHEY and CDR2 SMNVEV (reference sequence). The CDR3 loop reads CASRRGGGRISQKETQYF. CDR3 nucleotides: TGTGCCAGCCGCCGGGGCGGGGGGCGCATATCCCAGAAGGAGACCCAGTACTTC.

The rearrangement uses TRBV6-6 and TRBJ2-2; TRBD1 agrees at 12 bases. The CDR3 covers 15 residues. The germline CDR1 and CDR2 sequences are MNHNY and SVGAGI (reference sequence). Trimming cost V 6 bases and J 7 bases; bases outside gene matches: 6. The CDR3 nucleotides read TGTGCCAGCAGGGTGGGACAGGGGGCGAACGGGGAGCTGTTTTTT. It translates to CASRVGQGANGELFF.